The sequence of this TCR beta chain was determined in a study of blood T cell repertoires in COVID-19. Study information: The samples span acute and convalescent COVID-19 from the United States, Italy and Spain.

Notes on this clone: A much larger clone lies one base from this, so it may be a read error.

Using immunoSEQ multiplex PCR, the repertoire was profiled, and TCRdb retains in-frame clones only, with some absent. This table holds under 400,000 clones, around 90% found once. The clonotype was recovered from a man between 18 and 35 years old with active or convalescent COVID-19. The sequenced sample was peripheral blood.

CDR3 coding DNA: TGTGCCAGCAGCTTGGGACTGGGCTACGAGCAGTACTTC. Translation gives CASSLGLGYEQYF. The J gene is TRBJ2-7, the V gene TRBV11-2; TRBD2 is a possible D gene (6 bases). The CDR3 consists of 13 residues. Trimming left V 3 bases short and J 3 bases short, with 9 bases between. Germline CDR1 SGHAT, CDR2 FQNNGV.